One sample yielded the 11 T cell receptor beta chains listed below, sequenced in a study of T cells in women clearing cervical HPV infection. Clones were sequenced by immunoSEQ multiplex PCR, and TCRdb holds only the in-frame ones, with some missing. The sample spans some 31,000 clones; the ten largest clones claim roughly 6.8%. Sequenced sample: blood buffy coat. These receptors came from a woman between 18 and 70 years old with a cervical HPV16 infection that either progressed to CIN3+ or cleared (not recorded which).

As regards this clone: The read is 3 residues too short to cover the CDR3 end, so that end is filled in from the germline J gene. V is TRBV5-1 and J is TRBJ1-1; TRBD1 aligns across 10 bases. The CDR3 covers 17 residues. Germline V gene sequence: CDR1 SGHRS, CDR2 YFSETQ. Trimming cost V 0 bases and J 4 bases; bases outside gene matches: 9. CDR3 in amino acids: CASSLAAGQGDVTEAFF. The CDR3 bases that were read are TGCGCCAGCAGCTTGGCCGCAGGACAGGGGGATGTCACTGAA.

On this clone itself: The read terminates 3 residues ahead of where the CDR3 ends, so the germline J gene completes it. This chain joins TRBV30 and TRBJ1-1, with D perhaps matching TRBD1 (6 bases). Germline lookup yields CDR1 GTSNPN and CDR2 SVGIG (reference sequence). CDR3 length: 11 amino acids. Partial CDR3 DNA: TGTGCCTGGAGCAGGGGCGTGCGG. Residues: CAWSRGVR. The CDR3 in full is CAWSRGVRAFF.

Concerning this clone: Read data end 3 residues before the CDR3 end; the end is taken from the germline J gene. This sequence joins TRBV5-1 and TRBJ2-7, with TRBD2 matching over 13 bases. Trimming removed 5 bases from V and 4 bases from J; junction bases left unmatched: 3. This CDR3 spans 14 amino acids. Germline V lookup: CDR1 SGHRS, CDR2 YFSETQ. Here the CDR3 reads CASRTSGGSYEQYF. Incomplete CDR3 DNA: TGCGCCAGCAGGACTAGCGGGGGGTCTTACGAG.

CDR3 DNA (partial): TGCGCCAGCAGCCGCAGACAGGGGACTAATTCACCC. Translating it yields CASSRRQGTNSP. The entire CDR3 protein is CASSRRQGTNSPLHF. The J gene is TRBJ1-6, the V gene TRBV10-2; 8 bases agree with TRBD1. The read is 3 residues too short to cover the CDR3 end, so that end is filled in from the germline J gene. Trimming removed 6 bases from V and 6 bases from J; junction bases left unmatched: 7. The CDR3 consists of 15 residues. Germline CDR1 is WSHSY and CDR2 is SAAADI.

Notes on this clone: The sequence runs out 3 residues before the end of the CDR3; the remainder is reconstructed from the germline J gene. V gene TRBV18 combines with J gene TRBJ1-1, with TRBD1 matching 10 bases. Germline V gives CDR1 KGHSH, CDR2 LQKENI. After removal of 3 bases from V and 5 bases from J, the junction contained 12 bases not matched to a gene. This CDR3 region has 17 residues. CDR3 in amino acids: CASSPRTGGPLGTEAFF. CDR3 bases read: TGTGCCAGCTCACCTCGGACAGGGGGACCCCTTGGGACTGAA.

Remarks on this clone: The missing CDR3 end, 3 residues past where the read stops, is filled in from the germline J gene. V gene TRBV7-8 combines with J gene TRBJ2-1; tentatively, D is TRBD1 (6 bases). V was trimmed by 1 base and J by 2 bases, leaving 15 bases between them. This CDR3 is 17 amino acids long. From germline, CDR1 is SGHVS and CDR2 FQNEAQ. CDR3 residues: CASSLVGQLNTYNEQFF. CDR3 DNA (partial): TGTGCCAGCAGCTTAGTTGGACAGCTGAATACCTACAATGAG.

About this clone: The CDR3 end is not reached by the read, which stops 3 residues before it; the germline J gene fills it in. V usage is TRBV4-2 and J usage is TRBJ1-1, with D possibly matching TRBD1 (6 bases). The CDR3 is 15 residues long. Germline V gene lookup returns CDR1 LGHNA and CDR2 YNFKEQ. Between the trimmed V and J ends, which lost 4 bases and 2 bases, there was a span of 14 bases. The CDR3: CASSPETGPNTEAFF. The covered CDR3 bases are TGTGCCAGCAGCCCGGAGACAGGCCCAAACACTGAA.

Partial CDR3 DNA: TGTGCCAGCAGCCACGGGGGGCCACGAGATACG. Protein sequence: CASSHGGPRDT. The complete CDR3 sequence is CASSHGGPRDTQYF. The chain is built from TRBV12-3 or TRBV12-4 and TRBJ2-3; TRBD2 might be the D (7 bases). The read terminates 3 residues before the CDR3 end, so the remaining end is supplied by the germline J gene. Trimming left V 6 bases short and J 5 bases short, with 15 bases between. The CDR3 extends over 14 amino acids.

To note about this clone: The read gets to within 3 residues of the CDR3 end, and the germline J gene fills in the rest. Within the sample, other DNA sequences also encode this same CDR3. The chain recombines TRBV30 with TRBJ1-3; 8 bases match TRBD1. From germline, CDR1 is GTSNPN and CDR2 SVGIG (reference sequence). CDR3 length: 15 amino acids. With 2 bases clipped from V and 5 bases from J, the junction kept 8 bases outside the gene matches. The CDR3 sequence: CAWSFETGVRNTIYF. Incomplete CDR3 DNA: TGTGCCTGGAGTTTTGAGACAGGGGTGCGAAACACC.

Of note for this clone: From the germline J gene comes the end of the CDR3, since the read stops 3 residues before it. The rearrangement links TRBV29-1 to TRBJ2-3; 11 bases match TRBD1. Germline V lookup: CDR1 SQVTM, CDR2 ANQGSEA. The CDR3 runs to 17 residues. The CDR3 sequence is CSVEGTGTGGKGETQYF. CDR3 DNA, as far as it was read: TGCAGCGTTGAGGGGACAGGGACAGGGGGGAAGGGGGAGACG.

Notes on this clone: Read coverage stops 3 residues before the CDR3 terminus; the germline J gene supplies the remainder. The chain employs TRBV30 and TRBJ1-4, with D possibly matching TRBD1 (6 bases). The CDR3 spans 12 residues. CDR1 is GTSNPN, CDR2 SVGIG, per germline (reference sequence). The CDR3 loop is CAWNRDNSPLFF. The covered CDR3 bases are TGTGCCTGGAACAGGGATAATTCACCA.